These 27 T cell receptor beta chains were all obtained from the same sample, sequenced in a study of cytomegalovirus exposure and HLA in healthy donors. Vbeta (60) and Jbeta (13) primers were used in the PCR. Measured with immunoSEQ multiplex PCR; TCRdb has only the in-frame clones, and not every one. The sample has approximately 130,000 clones; more than 80% are singletons. Sequencing was performed on PBMCs. The origin of the receptors is a woman aged 25 to 39 in good health and CMV-seropositive.

This chain uses TRBV11-2 with TRBJ1-1; TRBD1 might be the D (5 bases). V shed 3 bases and J shed 2 bases, with 19 bases lying between them. CDR3 size: 17 residues. The germline V gene has CDR1 SGHAT and CDR2 FQNNGV. CDR3 sequence (DNA): TGTGCCAGCAGCTTCCGTCGGGGGGGTTCCCTCAACACTGAAGCTTTCTTT. This sequence encodes CASSFRRGGSLNTEAFF.

The chain's CDR3 is CASASGTINTEAFF. The CDR3 nucleotides are TGTGCCAGCGCCTCCGGGACAATAAACACTGAAGCTTTCTTT. The chain recombines TRBV9 with TRBJ1-1; D perhaps matches TRBD1 (6 bases). CDR1 SGDLS and CDR2 YYNGEE come from the germline V gene. The CDR3 length is 14 residues. V lost 7 bases and J lost 2, with 15 bases in between.

In nucleotides, the CDR3 is TGCGCCAGCAGCTTTCAGGGGGCGCGAGAAGGGTATGGCTACACCTTC. It translates to CASSFQGAREGYGYTF. The rearrangement joins TRBV5-1 to TRBJ1-2; 8 bases map to TRBD1. Trimming took 2 bases from V and 5 from J; bases not matched to a gene: 11. This CDR3 region has 16 residues. Germline CDR1 reads SGHRS; CDR2 reads YFSETQ.

As concerns this clone: The same CDR3 arises from other DNA sequences in this sample as well. This chain connects TRBV5-1 to TRBJ1-5; D possibly corresponds to TRBD1 (5 bases). This CDR3 has 14 amino acids. Trimming took off 7 bases at V and 2 bases at J, with 13 bases between the two ends. CDR1 and CDR2 (germline): SGHRS, YFSETQ. The CDR3 region is CASSAQGGNQPQHF. The CDR3 coding sequence is TGCGCCAGCTCCGCCCAGGGCGGCAATCAGCCCCAGCATTTT.

V and J are TRBV10-3 and TRBJ2-2; 8 bases align to TRBD1. CDR1 ENHRY and CDR2 SYGVKD come from the germline V gene. V shed 5 bases, J shed 0 bases, and the junction held 5 bases outside the gene matches. This CDR3 is 16 amino acids long. CDR3 amino acids: CAISSRTGTNTGELFF. Written as DNA, the CDR3 is TGTGCCATCAGTTCCAGGACAGGGACGAACACCGGGGAGCTGTTTTTT.

The chain employs TRBV30 and TRBJ1-2, with D possibly TRBD1 on 5 matching bases. The CDR3 is 13 amino acids. V lost 5 bases and J lost 3, with 13 bases in between. Germline CDR1 and CDR2: GTSNPN and SVGIG (reference sequence). In DNA, the CDR3 is TGTGCCTGGCTTGAGTGGGGCTACTATGGCTACACCTTC. Protein: CAWLEWGYYGYTF.

The genes are TRBV5-1 and TRBJ2-7; 10 bases align to TRBD2. The germline V gene has CDR1 SGHRS and CDR2 YFSETQ. Trimming took 0 bases from V and 0 from J; bases not matched to a gene: 0. The CDR3 consists of 15 residues. This CDR3 reads CASSLGTSGSYEQYF. The DNA of the CDR3 is TGCGCCAGCAGCTTGGGGACTAGCGGCTCCTACGAGCAGTACTTC.

The rearrangement links TRBV30 to TRBJ1-3; 7 bases align to TRBD1. V dropped 3 bases and J dropped 3; count of bases not matched to a gene: 8. The CDR3 extends over 15 amino acids. In germline, CDR1 is GTSNPN, CDR2 SVGIG (reference sequence). In nucleotides, the CDR3 is TGTGCCTGGAGGGGGTTGACAGGGATTGGAAACACCATATATTTT. Protein sequence: CAWRGLTGIGNTIYF.

The rearrangement uses TRBV28 and TRBJ2-7, with D hard to call. The CDR3 loop spans 12 amino acids. Trimming pared 5 bases from V and 9 bases from J, leaving 14 bases between. Germline V gene sequence: CDR1 MDHEN, CDR2 SYDVKM. CDR3: CASSPRQEGQYF. CDR3 DNA: TGTGCCAGCAGTCCTCGTCAGGAAGGGCAGTACTTC.

The genes are TRBV30 and TRBJ2-5; 11 bases map to TRBD2. V shed 4 bases and J 5 bases; nucleotides not matched to a gene: 12. The CDR3 loop spans 16 amino acids. CDR1 GTSNPN and CDR2 SVGIG come from the germline V gene (reference sequence). The CDR3 here is CAWKRGLAGGDETQYF. Written as DNA, the CDR3 is TGTGCCTGGAAGAGAGGCCTAGCGGGAGGAGATGAGACCCAGTACTTC.

This rearrangement joins TRBV27 to TRBJ2-2; 11 positions agree with TRBD2. The CDR3 totals 16 residues. The V gene's germline CDR1 is MNHEY and CDR2 SMNVEV (reference sequence). Trimming took 5 bases from V and 7 from J; bases not matched to a gene: 9. Here the CDR3 DNA reads TGTGCCAGCAGTGGGGTAGCGGGAGGGGTAGACGGGGAGCTGTTTTTT. This sequence encodes CASSGVAGGVDGELFF.

This chain uses TRBV6-5 with TRBJ1-2; D may be TRBD1 (6 bases). CDR1 and CDR2 (germline): MNHEY, SVGAGI. This CDR3 comprises 12 residues. CDR3 region: CGTGPGDYGYTF. CDR3 DNA: TGTGGCACCGGGCCAGGGGACTATGGCTACACCTTC.

Turning to this clone: One end of the junction varies from germline; a read error may be responsible. The CDR3 DNA sequence: TGTTCCAGCAGCCTACCATTTAGGGAGGGGACAGATACGCAGTATTTT. It encodes CSSSLPFREGTDTQYF. This sequence joins TRBV7-9 and TRBJ2-3; 7 bases map to TRBD2. CDR1 and CDR2 (germline): SEHNR, FQNEAQ (reference sequence). The CDR3 has 16 residues.

As to this clone: At the DNA level, this CDR3 is encoded by other sequences in the same sample as well. The chain joins TRBV30 to TRBJ1-2, with TRBD1 matching 8 bases. This CDR3 has 16 amino acids. Germline CDR1 reads GTSNPN; CDR2 reads SVGIG (reference sequence). Losses at the gene ends were 3 bases for V and 2 bases for J; bases not matched to a gene: 11. CDR3: CAWRLGGQGINYGYTF. The CDR3 DNA follows: TGTGCCTGGAGACTTGGTGGACAGGGCATCAACTATGGCTACACCTTC.

The chain has TRBV15 and TRBJ2-1; 9 bases match TRBD2. This CDR3 spans 15 amino acids. The germline V gene encodes CDR1 LNHNV and CDR2 YYDKDF (reference sequence). V shed 5 bases, J shed 5 bases, and the junction held 7 bases outside the gene matches. The CDR3 protein is CATSAGVAGDNEQFF. CDR3 coding DNA: TGTGCCACCAGCGCCGGGGTAGCGGGGGACAATGAGCAGTTCTTC.

This clone was counted a single time. The rearrangement uses TRBV2 and TRBJ1-3; D remains ambiguous. The CDR3 covers 16 residues. Trimming removed 8 bases from V and 0 bases from J, with 17 bases in between. The germline V gene has CDR1 SNHLY and CDR2 FYNNEI. The CDR3 DNA reads as TGTGCCAGCGCTACCCAGGCAGGTTACTCTGGAAACACCATATATTTT. It yields the protein CASATQAGYSGNTIYF.

The J gene is TRBJ2-2, the V gene TRBV29-1, with D possibly TRBD1 on 6 matching bases. The ends were cut back, 6 bases at V and 6 bases at J, with 17 bases in the middle. This CDR3 region has 14 residues. The germline V gene has CDR1 SQVTM and CDR2 ANQGSEA. CDR3 in DNA: TGCAGCGTCAGCAATTTACAGGGTGCCGGGGAGCTGTTTTTT. Translating it yields CSVSNLQGAGELFF.

J is TRBJ1-6 and V is TRBV7-8; D remains unclear. This CDR3 region has 14 residues. V was pared by 1 base and J by 7 bases, with 8 bases between. The germline V gene has CDR1 SGHVS and CDR2 FQNEAQ. CDR3 sequence (DNA): TGTGCCAGCAGCTTAGGAGGGCTCAATTCACCCCTCCACTTT. It yields the protein CASSLGGLNSPLHF.

The chain couples TRBV28 to TRBJ1-1; no clear D. V was clipped by 2 bases and J by 6 bases, with 4 bases between them. The CDR3 is 11 residues long. Germline V CDR1 and CDR2: MDHEN, SYDVKM. In DNA, the CDR3 is TGTGCCAGCAGTTTACGGGCTGAAGCTTTCTTT. Its protein product is CASSLRAEAFF.

The chain carries TRBV18 and TRBJ2-3; 7 bases match TRBD1. CDR1 is KGHSH, CDR2 LQKENI, per germline. The CDR3 sequence is 17 residues long. V was clipped by 3 bases and J by 1 base; unmatched bases: 10. The CDR3 loop reads CASSPLLQGKGTDTQYF. The CDR3 DNA reads TGTGCCAGCTCACCTCTCTTACAGGGGAAGGGCACAGATACGCAGTATTTT.

Only a few counts were recorded for this clone. V and J are TRBV2 and TRBJ1-1; D gene uncertain. The length of the CDR3 is 13 residues. Germline assignment: CDR1 SNHLY and CDR2 FYNNEI. V lost 2 bases and J 0 bases, leaving 4 bases between the germline ends. The CDR3 is CASSESLNTEAFF. The CDR3 nucleotides read TGTGCCAGCAGTGAATCCTTGAACACTGAAGCTTTCTTT.

The gene calls are TRBV9 and TRBJ2-3; maybe TRBD2 (5 bases). The CDR3 consists of 15 residues. Germline lookup yields CDR1 SGDLS and CDR2 YYNGEE. V was shortened by 0 bases and J by 3 bases, with 11 bases between the two germline ends. The DNA of the CDR3 is TGTGCCAGCAGCGTAGGAGGGTTAAAAACAGATACGCAGTATTTT. Amino acids: CASSVGGLKTDTQYF.

This chain joins TRBV27 and TRBJ2-6; 8 bases are shared with TRBD1. The CDR3 loop spans 17 amino acids. V lost 8 bases to trimming and J lost 0 bases; unmatched junction nucleotides: 9. In germline, CDR1 is MNHEY, CDR2 SMNVEV (reference sequence). The CDR3 DNA follows: TGTGCCAGCGCCTCCGGGACAGGCTTCTCTGGGGCCAACGTCCTGACTTTC. Protein product: CASASGTGFSGANVLTF.

This clone was found once. The J gene is TRBJ2-1, the V gene TRBV7-8; a possible D gene is TRBD2 (6 bases). Trimming pared 2 bases from V and 9 bases from J, leaving 14 bases between. This CDR3 is 14 amino acids long. Germline CDR1 and CDR2: SGHVS and FQNEAQ. Written as DNA, the CDR3 is TGTGCCAGCAGCTTATGGAGGGGAAGGGTTGAGCAGTTCTTC. It codes for CASSLWRGRVEQFF.

This clone was counted between two and nine times. The chain carries TRBV1 and TRBJ2-7; TRBD2, the D gene given by the table, was not confirmed from the DNA. TRBV1 has pseudogene status. This CDR3 contains 10 residues. In nucleotides, the CDR3 is TGCACCAGCAGGCGGTACGAGCAGTACTTC. Residues: CTSRRYEQYF.

The chain has TRBV27 and TRBJ2-7; 9 nucleotides agree with TRBD1. The CDR3 consists of 13 residues. Germline V gene lookup returns CDR1 MNHEY and CDR2 SMNVEV (reference sequence). The trim removed 8 bases at V and 2 bases at J, leaving 4 bases unmatched. CDR3 DNA sequence: TGTGCCAGCGGGGGACAGGGCGCCTACGAGCAGTACTTC. This gives the protein CASGGQGAYEQYF.

The chain carries TRBV11-2 and TRBJ2-7; D may be TRBD2 (6 bases). Trimming removed 10 bases from V and 0 bases from J, with 13 bases in between. Per the germline V gene, CDR1 is SGHAT and CDR2 is FQNNGV. CDR3 length: 13 residues. Here the CDR3 DNA reads TGTGCCACCTCATGGGAGGTCTCCTACGAGCAGTACTTC. This encodes CATSWEVSYEQYF.